This TCR beta chain was sequenced during a study of blood T cells in healthy people across ages. Collection of around 9.3 milliliters of peripheral blood was performed for each donor. Alongside a J-beta primer mix, a sample-barcoded 5' primer served in a second PCR lasting about 7 to 12 cycles. TCRdb ran MiXCR on the 5' RACE reads and lists one entry per CDR3 protein. The repertoire holds 1.5 million to 2 million distinct CDR3 sequences, with approximately 40% as singletons. The CDR3 covers 18 residues. Germline CDR1 and CDR2: SEHNR and FQNEAQ (reference sequence). The trim removed 5 bases at V and 4 bases at J, leaving 8 bases unmatched. Of note for this clonotype: The antigen remains undetermined.

Study-level points and caveats: Roughly linearly, TCR beta diversity per million T cells fell as age increased. Naive T cell percentage showed a strong correlation with the diversity of TCR beta.

The receptor comes from a human donor in good health. The chain recombines TRBV7-9 with TRBJ2-1; 16 bases fit TRBD2. Input material: blood. CDR3 sequence (DNA): TGTGCCAGCAGCCCCGGGACTAGCGGGGGGGCTACTTACAATGAGCAGTTCTTC. Translation: CASSPGTSGGATYNEQFF.